This T cell receptor beta chain derives from a study of tumor-infiltrating lymphocytes in primary liver carcinoma. About the research overall: Every patient in the cohort had a primary liver carcinoma. That carcinoma was treated by surgical resection. Study-wide results and limits: Tumor-adjacent and tumor-blood pairs showed less overlap than tumor region pairs.

The input was around 500 ng total RNA; TCR beta cDNA was made from it with a constant-region primer. ARM-PCR, slightly modified, supplied the TCR beta libraries through three nested multiplex PCR rounds. The two initial PCR rounds, roughly 10 cycles each, used TRBV1-TRBV30 forward and C-beta reverse primers. MiXCR, applied by TCRdb to the multiplex PCR reads, yields one record per CDR3 protein. The table includes about 330,000 distinct CDR3 sequences, about 61% detected once. Unsorted whole blood yielded blood RNA, and germline DNA was extracted as well. A sample of approximately 4 milliliters of peripheral blood was taken before surgery. About this clonotype itself: The antigen is unknown. An end of the junction does not agree with germline; a read error may underlie this.

The CDR3 runs to 14 residues. Germline loops: CDR1 GTSNPN, CDR2 SVGIG (reference sequence). The sequenced sample was peripheral blood. This receptor was identified in a man aged 40-55 years with primary liver carcinoma and hepatitis B virus infection. This chain links TRBV30 with TRBJ2-3; the D gene is possibly TRBD2 (5 bases). The CDR3 here is CALSVLDSTDTQYF. The CDR3 DNA reads as TGTGCCTTGAGTGTACTGGACTCGACAGATACGCAGTATTTT. Supplemented by reference TRBV30 and TRBJ2-3, the full variable domain reads SQTIHQWPATLVQPVGSPLSLECTVEGTSNPNLYWYRQAAGRGLQLLFYSVGIGQISSEVPQNLSASRPQDRQFILSSKKLLLSDSGFYLCALSVLDSTDTQYFGPGTRLTVL.